This TCR beta chain was recovered during a study of shared T cell receptors in the human thymus. This clone came up a few times. The CDR3 sequence is 12 residues long. Trimming pared 3 bases from V and 7 bases from J, leaving 7 bases between. CDR1 is SNHLY and CDR2 is FYNNEI in the germline V gene. Data came from immunoSEQ multiplex PCR; TCRdb stores just in-frame clones and leaves some out. The sample has about 660,000 clones, approximately 87% seen once; the top ten hold roughly 0.0089%. The data also belong to a second study, concerning human thymus T cells.

The gene calls are TRBV2 and TRBJ2-1, with D hard to call. Sequencing used thymocytes. The TCR originated in a boy less than two years old with a congenital heart defect. Written as DNA, the CDR3 is TGTGCCAGCAGTGAGCGGCAGAATGAGCAGTTCTTC. This translates into CASSERQNEQFF.